Below are 28 T cell receptor beta chains sequenced from a single sample in a study of T cells in localized non-small cell lung cancer (TCRdb year 2020). The library was prepared using the immunoSEQ multiplex PCR assay. TCRdb stores this immuneACCESS table with in-frame sequences only. Part of the clones is absent; in the studies checked, under half of the shortfall reflects unresolved V genes, and no reason is known for the rest. This sample lists 40,000 or so clones; 70% to 80% were detected once. The ten largest account for about 37% of the sample. The specimen was PBMCs, collected before any cancer treatment. These receptors were obtained from a woman aged 40 to 75 with stage II squamous cell lung carcinoma.

J is TRBJ2-6 and V is TRBV19, with a weak D call TRBD1 (5 bases). The CDR3 is 15 amino acids. Germline assignment: CDR1 LNHDA and CDR2 SQIVND (reference sequence). Deletions cut 7 bases from V and 0 bases from J, with 10 bases between. The CDR3 DNA sequence: TGTGCCAGTACCCTAGGGGACTCTGGGGCCAACGTCCTGACTTTC. Amino acid sequence: CASTLGDSGANVLTF.

This chain joins TRBV19 and TRBJ2-1; D perhaps matches TRBD1 (6 bases). The CDR3 runs to 15 residues. CDR1 is LNHDA, CDR2 SQIVND, per germline (reference sequence). The V end lost 7 bases, the J end lost 2 bases, and 15 bases lay between the germline ends. The CDR3 spells CASMDSSKAYNEQFF. CDR3 bases: TGTGCCAGTATGGACAGTTCAAAGGCCTACAATGAGCAGTTCTTC. Based on the CDR3 plus reference TRBV19 and TRBJ2-1, the full variable domain is DGGITQSPKYLFRKEGQNVTLSCEQNLNHDAMYWYRQDPGQGLRLIYYSQIVNDFQKGDIAEGYSVSREKKESFPLTVTSAQKNPTAFYLCASMDSSKAYNEQFFGPGTRLTVL.

The chain carries TRBV7-9 and TRBJ1-1, with no clear D. The V gene lost 7 bases and the J gene lost 5 bases, with 14 bases spanning the gap. Germline loops: CDR1 SEHNR, CDR2 FQNEAQ (reference sequence). CDR3 length: 13 amino acids. CDR3 residues: CASNGLENTEAFF. As DNA, the CDR3 is TGTGCCAGCAACGGCCTGGAGAATACTGAAGCTTTCTTT.

This rearrangement joins TRBV19 to TRBJ2-1; TRBD2 agrees at 11 bases. CDR3 size: 17 residues. Germline values: CDR1 LNHDA, CDR2 SQIVND (reference sequence). The V and J ends lost 6 bases and 1 base, in that order; junction bases with no gene match: 8. DNA for the CDR3: TGTGCCAGTAGACCGACTAGCGGGATAGGTTCCTACAATGAGCAGTTCTTC. Translated: CASRPTSGIGSYNEQFF.

This chain joins TRBV19 and TRBJ2-7; D may correspond to TRBD1 or TRBD2 (5 bases each). Germline V gene sequence: CDR1 LNHDA, CDR2 SQIVND (reference sequence). This CDR3 comprises 15 residues. Trimming took 0 bases from V and 2 from J, leaving 11 bases between them. CDR3 bases: TGTGCCAGTAGTATAGATCGGGGCGCCACCTACGAGCAGTACTTC. Translating gives CASSIDRGATYEQYF. Combining the CDR3 with reference TRBV19 and TRBJ2-7 gives the whole variable domain DGGITQSPKYLFRKEGQNVTLSCEQNLNHDAMYWYRQDPGQGLRLIYYSQIVNDFQKGDIAEGYSVSREKKESFPLTVTSAQKNPTAFYLCASSIDRGATYEQYFGPGTRLTVT.

CDR3 sequence reads: CASSRGSGGINNEQFF. For the CDR3, the DNA is TGTGCCAGTAGTAGGGGTAGCGGGGGGATTAACAATGAGCAGTTCTTC. The V and J genes are TRBV19 and TRBJ2-1; 10 bases fit TRBD2. The trim removed 4 bases at V and 5 bases at J, leaving 8 bases unmatched. This CDR3 has 16 residues. The germline gives CDR1 LNHDA, CDR2 SQIVND (reference sequence).

The chain is built from TRBV2 and TRBJ2-6; tentative D call: TRBD2 (5 bases). Trimming took off 8 bases at V and 4 bases at J, with 9 bases between the two ends. The CDR3 runs 13 residues. The germline CDR1 and CDR2 sequences are SNHLY and FYNNEI. The CDR3 DNA follows: TGTGCCAGCGGTGCGGGCGGGGCCAACGTCCTGACTTTC. Protein product: CASGAGGANVLTF.

The chain recombines TRBV25-1 with TRBJ2-1, with unresolved D. This CDR3 has 14 amino acids. Germline loops: CDR1 MGHDK, CDR2 SYGVNS. Trimming took 4 bases from V and 9 from J, leaving 16 bases between them. The CDR3 region has the DNA TGTGCCAGCAGTGCCCAAGGGAAGGTAGCTGAGCAGTTCTTC. It specifies CASSAQGKVAEQFF. Full variable domain (missing parts from reference TRBV25-1 and TRBJ2-1): EADIYQTPRYLVIGTGKKITLECSQTMGHDKMYWYQQDPGMELHLIHYSYGVNSTEKGDLSSESTVSRIRTEHFPLTLESARPSHTSQYLCASSAQGKVAEQFFGPGTRLTVL.

This sequence joins TRBV10-3 and TRBJ2-1; D tentatively fits TRBD1 or TRBD2 (6 bases each). The CDR3 extends over 18 amino acids. The V gene's germline CDR1 is ENHRY and CDR2 SYGVKD. V lost 2 bases, J lost 4 bases, and 21 bases lay in between. CDR3 residues: CAISEKGGSLGGYNEQFF. In DNA form, the CDR3 reads TGTGCCATCAGTGAGAAGGGCGGGTCTTTAGGGGGGTACAATGAGCAGTTCTTC.

The CDR3 DNA reads as TGTGCCAGCACCCCAGGGGGCGGGGGGGAAAGCTCCTACGAGCAGTACGTC. This sequence encodes CASTPGGGGESSYEQYV. The gene calls are TRBV21-1 and TRBJ2-7; TRBD2, as called in the table, went unchecked against the DNA. TRBV21-1 is given as a pseudogene. The CDR3 contains 17 residues.

This clone was seen more than once but under ten times. The CDR3 sequence: CASSPGTHEQYF. The CDR3 DNA reads TGTGCCAGCAGCCCCGGGACTCACGAGCAGTACTTC. V usage is TRBV7-2 and J usage is TRBJ2-7; maybe TRBD2 (6 bases). Germline V gives CDR1 SGHTA, CDR2 FQGNSA. Trimming took 5 bases from V and 5 from J, leaving 10 bases between them. The CDR3 totals 12 residues.

The V gene is TRBV4-3, the J gene TRBJ2-3; D may be TRBD2 (5 bases). Germline lookup yields CDR1 LGHNA and CDR2 YSLEER. CDR3 size: 15 residues. Trimming shortened V by 3 bases and J by 6 bases, and 16 bases separated the two germline ends. DNA of the CDR3: TGCGCCAGCAGCCAGGCGGGCGCCGCCGGTGATACGCAGTATTTT. This encodes CASSQAGAAGDTQYF.

The CDR3 here is CSVASYGRATDTQYF. The CDR3 nucleotides are TGCAGCGTTGCTAGTTACGGGAGGGCCACAGATACGCAGTATTTT. The chain links TRBV29-1 to TRBJ2-3, with 8 bases aligning to TRBD2. Per the germline V gene, CDR1 is SQVTM and CDR2 is ANQGSEA. V was pared by 4 bases and J by 2 bases, with 8 bases of the junction left unmatched. The CDR3 consists of 15 residues.

This clone has more than one count but fewer than ten. The rearrangement joins TRBV28 to TRBJ2-1; 8 nucleotides agree with TRBD1. Germline CDR1 MDHEN, CDR2 SYDVKM. CDR3 length equals 18 residues. V gave up 6 bases and J gave up 5 bases; unmatched junction bases: 18. DNA for the CDR3: TGTGCCAGCAGCCTGACTAGTATTTCTTCCAGGGGGCACAATGAGCAGTTCTTC. It translates to CASSLTSISSRGHNEQFF.

The chain links TRBV29-1 to TRBJ1-1, with 10 bases aligning to TRBD1. This CDR3 has 13 amino acids. The germline CDR1 and CDR2 sequences are SQVTM and ANQGSEA. V was pared by 4 bases and J by 8 bases, with 7 bases of the junction left unmatched. The CDR3 DNA sequence: TGCAGCGTTGCGCGCCAGGACAGGGGGGAAGCTTTCTTT. Protein sequence: CSVARQDRGEAFF.

The J gene is TRBJ2-4, the V gene TRBV6-5, with 8 bases fitting TRBD1. The CDR3 has 14 residues. J lost 8 bases, V lost 1 base, and 4 bases had no gene match. CDR1 is MNHEY and CDR2 is SVGAGI in the germline V gene. The CDR3 protein is CASSYFGQGDIQYF. The CDR3 nucleotides read TGTGCCAGCAGTTACTTTGGACAGGGAGACATTCAGTACTTC.

The table lists this clone with a few counts. The chain links TRBV2 to TRBJ2-1; 9 positions match TRBD1. Trimming cost V 1 base and J 3 bases; bases outside gene matches: 1. The CDR3 runs 15 residues. Per the germline V gene, CDR1 is SNHLY and CDR2 is FYNNEI. The CDR3 sequence: CASSEEGQGYNEQFF. CDR3 in DNA: TGTGCCAGCAGTGAAGAGGGACAGGGCTACAATGAGCAGTTCTTC.

The chain joins TRBV16 to TRBJ2-5; D uncertain. The CDR3 length is 15 residues. V lost 1 base, J lost 1 base, and 10 bases lay in between. The germline gives CDR1 KGHSY, CDR2 FQNENV. In DNA form, the CDR3 reads TGTGCCAGCAGCCAATTGAACAGACGCCAAGAGACCCAGTACTTC. Residues: CASSQLNRRQETQYF.

The V and J genes are TRBV28 and TRBJ1-3; D may be TRBD1 (6 bases). The germline V gene has CDR1 MDHEN and CDR2 SYDVKM. The CDR3 consists of 17 residues. The V end lost 2 bases, the J end lost 2 bases, and 16 bases lay between the germline ends. CDR3 protein: CASSLEYREGPGNTIYF. In DNA form, the CDR3 reads TGTGCCAGCAGTTTAGAGTACAGGGAAGGCCCTGGAAACACCATATATTTT.

The chain links TRBV28 to TRBJ2-2, with 9 bases lining up with TRBD1. CDR3 length: 14 residues. Losses at the gene ends were 10 bases for V and 1 base for J; bases not matched to a gene: 4. Germline loops: CDR1 MDHEN, CDR2 SYDVKM. CDR3 protein: CATNRGRNTGELFF. The CDR3 coding sequence is TGTGCCACCAACAGGGGGCGGAACACCGGGGAGCTGTTTTTT.

The rearrangement joins TRBV6-5 to TRBJ2-1; D is undetermined. The CDR3 runs to 13 residues. Germline CDR1 reads MNHEY; CDR2 reads SVGAGI. The V gene lost 2 bases and the J gene lost 10 bases, with 12 bases spanning the gap. The chain's CDR3 is CASSYGVAREQFF. The CDR3 region has the DNA TGTGCCAGCAGTTACGGGGTAGCACGGGAGCAGTTCTTC.

Only one count was recorded for this clone. V and J are TRBV9 and TRBJ2-4, with 9 bases aligning to TRBD1. The V gene's germline CDR1 is SGDLS and CDR2 YYNGEE. The V gene end was trimmed by 0 bases and the J gene end by 7 bases; junction bases not matched to a gene: 8. This CDR3 spans 16 amino acids. This chain's CDR3 is CASSVDDRGISNIQYF. The CDR3 bases are TGTGCCAGCAGCGTAGACGACAGGGGGATCTCCAACATTCAGTACTTC.

The V and J genes are TRBV6-5 and TRBJ1-4, with D possibly TRBD1 on 5 matching bases. The CDR3 sequence is 13 residues long. Germline CDR1 is MNHEY and CDR2 is SVGAGI. With 2 bases removed from V and 7 bases from J, the gap between germline ends came to 8 bases. The CDR3 sequence: CASSYAGGEKLFF. The CDR3 bases are TGTGCCAGCAGTTACGCGGGGGGTGAAAAACTGTTTTTT.

This clone came up a few times. The CDR3 protein is CASSRTGSNQPQHF. The CDR3 bases are TGTGCCAGCAGTAGGACAGGGTCCAATCAGCCCCAGCATTTT. The chain carries TRBV6-5 and TRBJ1-5, with 8 bases lining up with TRBD1. The CDR3 contains 14 residues. Trimming cost V 5 bases and J 3 bases; bases outside gene matches: 3. The germline V gene encodes CDR1 MNHEY and CDR2 SVGAGI.

The J gene is TRBJ2-5, the V gene TRBV27, with D perhaps matching TRBD2 (6 bases). The germline CDR1 and CDR2 sequences are MNHEY and SMNVEV (reference sequence). This CDR3 comprises 15 residues. Trimming pared 5 bases from V and 2 bases from J, leaving 15 bases between. As DNA, the CDR3 is TGTGCCAGCAGTAAGGCCGGGACTCAACAAGAGACCCAGTACTTC. Protein product: CASSKAGTQQETQYF.

The chain is built from TRBV7-8 and TRBJ2-7; 8 bases map to TRBD2. Germline-derived CDR1 and CDR2 are SGHVS and FQNEAQ. The length of the CDR3 is 17 residues. J gave up 1 base and V 2 bases, and 10 bases lay outside the gene matches. The CDR3 region is CASSLKGAGLESYEQYF. DNA of the CDR3: TGTGCCAGCAGCTTAAAAGGCGCGGGACTAGAGTCCTACGAGCAGTACTTC.

The V and J genes are TRBV5-8 and TRBJ2-3, with D perhaps assigned TRBD1 or TRBD2 (6 bases each). Trimming left V 9 bases short and J 6 bases short, with 17 bases between. CDR3 length: 13 amino acids. CDR1 and CDR2 from the germline V gene are SGHTS and YDEGEE. Written as DNA, the CDR3 is TGTGCCACCAGGAGGGGGGCTGGGGATACGCAGTATTTT. This gives the protein CATRRGAGDTQYF.

This rearrangement joins TRBV6-1 to TRBJ2-3; no definite D call. Trimming removed 6 bases from V and 6 bases from J, with 13 bases in between. CDR3 size: 13 residues. CDR1 is MNHNS and CDR2 is SASEGT in the germline V gene. The CDR3 nucleotides read TGTGCCAGCAGAAAGCAGTCCACGGATACGCAGTATTTT. It is translated as CASRKQSTDTQYF.